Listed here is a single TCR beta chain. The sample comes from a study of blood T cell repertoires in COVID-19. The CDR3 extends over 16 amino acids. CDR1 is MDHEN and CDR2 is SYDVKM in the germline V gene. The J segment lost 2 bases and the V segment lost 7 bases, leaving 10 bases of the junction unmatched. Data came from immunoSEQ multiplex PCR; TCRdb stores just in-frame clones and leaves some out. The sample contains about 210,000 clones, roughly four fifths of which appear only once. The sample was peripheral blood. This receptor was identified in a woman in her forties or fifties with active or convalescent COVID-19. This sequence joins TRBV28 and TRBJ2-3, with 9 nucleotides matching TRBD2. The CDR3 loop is CASTPQTSGLTDTQYF. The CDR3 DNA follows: TGTGCCAGCACCCCCCAGACTAGCGGCCTCACAGATACGCAGTATTTT.